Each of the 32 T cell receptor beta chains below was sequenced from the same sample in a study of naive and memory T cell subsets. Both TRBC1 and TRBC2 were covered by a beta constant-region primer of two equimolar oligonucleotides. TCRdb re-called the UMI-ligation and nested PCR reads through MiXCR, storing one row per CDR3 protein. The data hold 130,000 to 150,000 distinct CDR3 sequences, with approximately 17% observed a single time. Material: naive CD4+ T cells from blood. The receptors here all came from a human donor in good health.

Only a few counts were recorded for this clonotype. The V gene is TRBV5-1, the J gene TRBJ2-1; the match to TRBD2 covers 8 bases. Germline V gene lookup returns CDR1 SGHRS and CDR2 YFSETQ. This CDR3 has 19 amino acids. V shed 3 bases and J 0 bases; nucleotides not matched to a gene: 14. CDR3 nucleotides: TGCGCCAGCAGCTCCTTACCCAGACTAGCGCCGAGCTCCTACAATGAGCAGTTCTTC. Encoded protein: CASSSLPRLAPSSYNEQFF.

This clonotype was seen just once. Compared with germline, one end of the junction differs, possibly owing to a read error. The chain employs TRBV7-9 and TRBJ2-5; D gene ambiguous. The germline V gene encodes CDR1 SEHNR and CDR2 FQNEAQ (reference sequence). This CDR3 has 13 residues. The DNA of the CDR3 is TGTGCCAGCAGATCTACAGTACAAGAGACTCAGTACTTC. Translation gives CASRSTVQETQYF.

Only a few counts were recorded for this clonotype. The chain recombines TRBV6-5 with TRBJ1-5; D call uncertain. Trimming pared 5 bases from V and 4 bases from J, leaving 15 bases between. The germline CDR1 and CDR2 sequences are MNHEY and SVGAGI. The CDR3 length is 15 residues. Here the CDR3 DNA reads TGTGCCAGCAGTCGAGGTGGAGATGGGAATCAGCCCCAGCATTTT. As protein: CASSRGGDGNQPQHF.

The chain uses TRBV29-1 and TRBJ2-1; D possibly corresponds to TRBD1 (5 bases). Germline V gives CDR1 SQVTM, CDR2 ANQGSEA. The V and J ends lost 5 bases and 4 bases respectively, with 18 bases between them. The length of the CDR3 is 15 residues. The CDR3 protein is CSVRFRGTLYNEQFF. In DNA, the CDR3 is TGCAGCGTTAGATTTAGGGGCACCTTATACAATGAGCAGTTCTTC.

The CDR3 bases are TGCAGTGCTAGAGTGTCTGCGGGAGCCAATGAGCAGTTCTTC. Translating it yields CSARVSAGANEQFF. The chain uses TRBV20-1 and TRBJ2-1; 7 positions agree with TRBD2. V gave up 1 base and J gave up 6 bases; unmatched junction bases: 6. Germline V gene data show CDR1 as DFQATT and CDR2 as SNEGSKA (reference sequence). This CDR3 is 14 amino acids long.

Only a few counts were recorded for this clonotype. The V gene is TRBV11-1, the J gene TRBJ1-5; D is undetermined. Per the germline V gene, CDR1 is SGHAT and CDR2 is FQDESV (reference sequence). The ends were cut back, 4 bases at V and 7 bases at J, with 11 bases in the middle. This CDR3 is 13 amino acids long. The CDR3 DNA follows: TGTGCCAGCAGCTCCCAGGAGGGACAGCCCCAGCATTTT. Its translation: CASSSQEGQPQHF.

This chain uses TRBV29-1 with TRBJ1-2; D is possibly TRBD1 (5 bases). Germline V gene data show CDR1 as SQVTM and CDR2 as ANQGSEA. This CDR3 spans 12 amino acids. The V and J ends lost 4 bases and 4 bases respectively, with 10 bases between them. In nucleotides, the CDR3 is TGCAGCGTTGGGTGGGACGGCTATGGCTACACCTTC. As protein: CSVGWDGYGYTF. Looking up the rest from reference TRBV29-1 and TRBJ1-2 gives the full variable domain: SAVISQKPSRDICQRGTSLTIQCQVDSQVTMMFWYRQQPGQSLTLIATANQGSEATYESGFVIDKFPISRPNLTFSTLTVSNMSPEDSSIYLCSVGWDGYGYTFGSGTRLTVV.

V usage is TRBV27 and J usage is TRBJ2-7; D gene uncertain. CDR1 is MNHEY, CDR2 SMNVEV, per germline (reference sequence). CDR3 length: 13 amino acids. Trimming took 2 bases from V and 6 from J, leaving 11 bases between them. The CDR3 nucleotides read TGTGCCAGCAGTTTAAACCGGGCCCCCGAGCAGTACTTC. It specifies CASSLNRAPEQYF.

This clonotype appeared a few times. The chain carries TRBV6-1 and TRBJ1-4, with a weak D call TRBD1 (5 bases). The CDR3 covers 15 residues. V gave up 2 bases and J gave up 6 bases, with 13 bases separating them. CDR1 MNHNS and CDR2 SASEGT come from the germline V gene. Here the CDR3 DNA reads TGTGCCAGCAGTGAATCGACGGGAGGGGATGAAAAACTGTTTTTT. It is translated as CASSESTGGDEKLFF.

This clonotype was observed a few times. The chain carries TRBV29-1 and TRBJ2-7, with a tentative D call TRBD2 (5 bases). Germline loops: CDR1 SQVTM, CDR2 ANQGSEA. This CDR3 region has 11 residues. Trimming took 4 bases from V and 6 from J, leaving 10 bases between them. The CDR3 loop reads CSVVRGVEQYF. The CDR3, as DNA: TGCAGCGTTGTTCGGGGAGTCGAGCAGTACTTC.

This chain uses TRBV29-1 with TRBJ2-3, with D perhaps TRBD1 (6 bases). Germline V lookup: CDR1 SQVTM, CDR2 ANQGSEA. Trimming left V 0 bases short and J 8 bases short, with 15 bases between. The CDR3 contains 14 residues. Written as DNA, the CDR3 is TGCAGCGTTGAAGAGGGGGCCTCGCTGGTTACGCAGTATTTT. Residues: CSVEEGASLVTQYF.

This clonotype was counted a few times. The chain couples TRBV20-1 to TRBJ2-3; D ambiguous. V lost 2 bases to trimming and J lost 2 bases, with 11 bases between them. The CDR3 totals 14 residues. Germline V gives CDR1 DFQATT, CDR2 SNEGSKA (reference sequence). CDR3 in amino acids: CSARKGWLTDTQYF. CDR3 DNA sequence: TGCAGTGCTAGAAAGGGTTGGCTCACAGATACGCAGTATTTT.

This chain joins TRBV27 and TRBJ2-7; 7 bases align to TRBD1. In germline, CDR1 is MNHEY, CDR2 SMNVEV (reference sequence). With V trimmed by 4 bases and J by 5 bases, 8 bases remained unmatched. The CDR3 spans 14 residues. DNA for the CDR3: TGTGCCAGCAGTTCGGGACAGTTCCCTGACGAGCAGTACTTC. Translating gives CASSSGQFPDEQYF.

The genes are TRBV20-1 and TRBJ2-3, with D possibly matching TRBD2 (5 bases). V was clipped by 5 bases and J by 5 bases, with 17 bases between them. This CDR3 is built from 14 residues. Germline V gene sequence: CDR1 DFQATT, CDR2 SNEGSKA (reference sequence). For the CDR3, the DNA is TGCAGTGCTCCCCTAGCTTTGGGGAAAGATACGCAGTATTTT. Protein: CSAPLALGKDTQYF.

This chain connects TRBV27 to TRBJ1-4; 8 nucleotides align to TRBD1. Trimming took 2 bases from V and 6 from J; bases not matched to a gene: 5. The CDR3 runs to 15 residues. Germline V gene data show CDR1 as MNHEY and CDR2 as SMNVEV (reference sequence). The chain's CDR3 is CASSLGAGGYEKLFF. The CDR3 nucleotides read TGTGCCAGCAGTTTAGGGGCAGGGGGCTATGAAAAACTGTTTTTT.

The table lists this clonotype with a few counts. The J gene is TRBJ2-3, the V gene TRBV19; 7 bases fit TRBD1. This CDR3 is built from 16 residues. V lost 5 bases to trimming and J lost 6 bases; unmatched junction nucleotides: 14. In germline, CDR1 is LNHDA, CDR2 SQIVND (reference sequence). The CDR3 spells CASSEPGQQKIDTQYF. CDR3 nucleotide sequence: TGTGCCAGTAGTGAACCGGGACAGCAGAAGATTGATACGCAGTATTTT. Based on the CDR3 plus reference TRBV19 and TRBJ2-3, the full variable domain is DGGITQSPKYLFRKEGQNVTLSCEQNLNHDAMYWYRQDPGQGLRLIYYSQIVNDFQKGDIAEGYSVSREKKESFPLTVTSAQKNPTAFYLCASSEPGQQKIDTQYFGPGTRLTVL.

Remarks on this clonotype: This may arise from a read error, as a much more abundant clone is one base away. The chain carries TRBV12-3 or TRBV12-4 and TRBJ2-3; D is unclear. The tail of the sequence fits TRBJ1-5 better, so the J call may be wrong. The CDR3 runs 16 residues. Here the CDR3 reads CASRDRAGEVTDTQHF. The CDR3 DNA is TGTGCCAGCAGGGATCGTGCGGGAGAGGTAACAGATACGCAGCATTTT.

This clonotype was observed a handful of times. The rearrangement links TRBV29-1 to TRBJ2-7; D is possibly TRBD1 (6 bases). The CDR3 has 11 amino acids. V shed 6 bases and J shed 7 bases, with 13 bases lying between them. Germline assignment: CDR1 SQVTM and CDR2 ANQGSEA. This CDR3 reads CSVRDIGEQYF. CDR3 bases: TGCAGCGTCAGGGACATCGGGGAGCAGTACTTC.

The CDR3 region has the DNA TGTGCCAGCAGCCCCAGGGCTAATGAAAAACTGTTTTTT. Its protein product is CASSPRANEKLFF. V usage is TRBV3-1 and J usage is TRBJ1-4; D is perhaps TRBD1 (5 bases). V shed 4 bases and J shed 3 bases, with 6 bases lying between them. The CDR3 runs 13 residues. Germline CDR1 LGHDT, CDR2 YNNKEL (reference sequence).

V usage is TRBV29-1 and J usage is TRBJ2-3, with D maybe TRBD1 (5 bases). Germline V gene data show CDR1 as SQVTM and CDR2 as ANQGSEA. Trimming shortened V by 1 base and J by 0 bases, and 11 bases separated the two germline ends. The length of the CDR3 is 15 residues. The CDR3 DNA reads TGCAGCGTTGAAGGGACACCGGTGAGCACAGATACGCAGTATTTT. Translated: CSVEGTPVSTDTQYF.

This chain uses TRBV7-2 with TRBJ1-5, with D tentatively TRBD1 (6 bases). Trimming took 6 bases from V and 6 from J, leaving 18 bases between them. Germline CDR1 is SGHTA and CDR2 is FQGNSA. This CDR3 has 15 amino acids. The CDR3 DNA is TGTGCCAGCAGTCTAACAGGGACCGTCGGTCAGCCCCAGCATTTT. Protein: CASSLTGTVGQPQHF.

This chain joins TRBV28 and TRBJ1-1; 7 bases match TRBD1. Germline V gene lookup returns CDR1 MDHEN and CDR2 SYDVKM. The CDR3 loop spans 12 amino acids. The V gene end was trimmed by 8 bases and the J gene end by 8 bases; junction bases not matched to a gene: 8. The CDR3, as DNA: TGTGCCAGCGCCTGGGACAGCGACGAAGCTTTCTTT. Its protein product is CASAWDSDEAFF.

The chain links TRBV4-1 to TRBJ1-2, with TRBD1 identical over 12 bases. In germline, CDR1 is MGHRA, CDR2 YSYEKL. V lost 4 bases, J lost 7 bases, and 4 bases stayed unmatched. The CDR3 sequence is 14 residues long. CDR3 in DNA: TGCGCCAGCAGCCTGGGACAGGGGGCGGGTGGCTACACCTTC. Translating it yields CASSLGQGAGGYTF.

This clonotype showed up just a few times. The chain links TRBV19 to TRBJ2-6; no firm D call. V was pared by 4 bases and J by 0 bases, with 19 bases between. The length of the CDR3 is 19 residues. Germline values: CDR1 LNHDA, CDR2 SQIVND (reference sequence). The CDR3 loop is CASSTPGRGSGSGANVLTF. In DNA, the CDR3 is TGTGCCAGTAGTACCCCCGGCCGTGGATCGGGCTCTGGGGCCAACGTCCTGACTTTC.

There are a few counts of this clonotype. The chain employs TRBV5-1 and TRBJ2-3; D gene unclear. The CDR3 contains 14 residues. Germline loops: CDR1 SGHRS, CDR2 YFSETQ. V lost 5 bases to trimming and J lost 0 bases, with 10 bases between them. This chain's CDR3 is CASRVYSSTDTQYF. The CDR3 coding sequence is TGCGCCAGCAGGGTGTACTCTAGCACAGATACGCAGTATTTT.

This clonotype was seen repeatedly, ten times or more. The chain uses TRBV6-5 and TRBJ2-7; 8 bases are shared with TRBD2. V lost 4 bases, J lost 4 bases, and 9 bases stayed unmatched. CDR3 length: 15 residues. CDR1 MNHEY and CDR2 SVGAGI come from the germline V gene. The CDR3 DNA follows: TGTGCCAGCAGTTCTGGGGATAGCGGGATGTACGAGCAGTACTTC. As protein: CASSSGDSGMYEQYF.

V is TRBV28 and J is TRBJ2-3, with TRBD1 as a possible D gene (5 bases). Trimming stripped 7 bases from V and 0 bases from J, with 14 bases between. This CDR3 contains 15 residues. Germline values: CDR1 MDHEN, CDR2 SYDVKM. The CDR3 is CASTPLDSSTDTQYF. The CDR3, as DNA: TGTGCCAGCACCCCTCTAGACAGTAGCACAGATACGCAGTATTTT.

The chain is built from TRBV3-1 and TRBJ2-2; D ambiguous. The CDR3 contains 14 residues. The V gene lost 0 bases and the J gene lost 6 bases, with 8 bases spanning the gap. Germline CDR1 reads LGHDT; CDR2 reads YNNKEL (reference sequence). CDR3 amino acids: CASSQEGGPGELFF. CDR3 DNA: TGTGCCAGCAGCCAAGAAGGCGGCCCCGGGGAGCTGTTTTTT. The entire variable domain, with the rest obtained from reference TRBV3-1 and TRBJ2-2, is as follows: DTAVSQTPKYLVTQMGNDKSIKCEQNLGHDTMYWYKQDSKKFLKIMFSYNNKELIINETVPNRFSPKSPDKAHLNLHINSLELGDSAVYFCASSQEGGPGELFFGEGSRLTVL.

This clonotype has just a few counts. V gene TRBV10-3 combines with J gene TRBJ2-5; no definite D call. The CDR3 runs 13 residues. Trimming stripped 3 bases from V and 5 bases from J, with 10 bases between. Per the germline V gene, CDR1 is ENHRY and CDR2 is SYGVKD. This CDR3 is CAISDPDDETQYF. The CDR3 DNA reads TGTGCCATCAGTGATCCCGATGACGAGACCCAGTACTTC.

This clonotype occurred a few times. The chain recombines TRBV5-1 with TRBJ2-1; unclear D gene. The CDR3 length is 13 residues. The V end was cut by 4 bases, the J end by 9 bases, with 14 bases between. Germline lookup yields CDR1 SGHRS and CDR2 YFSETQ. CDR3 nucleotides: TGCGCCAGCAGCCCGGGCTCTCAGGCTGAGCAGTTCTTC. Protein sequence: CASSPGSQAEQFF.

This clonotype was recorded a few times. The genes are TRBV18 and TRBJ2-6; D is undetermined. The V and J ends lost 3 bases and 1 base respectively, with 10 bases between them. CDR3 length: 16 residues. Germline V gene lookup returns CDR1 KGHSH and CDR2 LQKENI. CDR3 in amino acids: CASSPVSLSGANVLTF. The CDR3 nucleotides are TGTGCCAGCTCACCCGTATCTCTATCTGGGGCCAACGTCCTGACTTTC.

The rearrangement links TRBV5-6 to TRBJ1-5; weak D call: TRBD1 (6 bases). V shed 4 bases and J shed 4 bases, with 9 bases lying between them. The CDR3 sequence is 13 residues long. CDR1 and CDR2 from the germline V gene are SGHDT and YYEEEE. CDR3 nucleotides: TGTGCCAGCAGCAGGAGGGGGAATCAGCCCCAGCATTTT. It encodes CASSRRGNQPQHF.